The 5 T cell receptor beta chains given below trace back to one sample, sequenced in a study of blood T cell repertoires in COVID-19. Data came from immunoSEQ multiplex PCR; TCRdb stores just in-frame clones and leaves some out. The sample has 150,000 or so clones, under 85% seen once. The sequencing input was peripheral blood. These receptors all come from a man between 60 and 75 years old with COVID-19, enrolled during active disease.

The genes are TRBV7-9 and TRBJ1-2; D unclear. This CDR3 has 15 residues. The V end was cut by 0 bases, the J end by 4 bases, with 12 bases between. Germline assignment: CDR1 SEHNR and CDR2 FQNEAQ (reference sequence). The CDR3 loop is CASSLAPSRGYGYTF. The DNA for the CDR3 is TGTGCCAGCAGCTTAGCGCCGAGCCGCGGCTATGGCTACACCTTC.

The chain couples TRBV10-3 to TRBJ2-5; a possible D gene is TRBD2 (6 bases). The germline gives CDR1 ENHRY, CDR2 SYGVKD. Trimming stripped 8 bases from V and 2 bases from J, with 18 bases between. CDR3 size: 15 residues. CDR3 amino acids: CAIGGLGGIQETQYF. DNA for the CDR3: TGTGCCATCGGGGGACTTGGAGGGATTCAAGAGACCCAGTACTTC.

J is TRBJ1-2 and V is TRBV30, with a weak D call TRBD1 (5 bases). The germline V gene encodes CDR1 GTSNPN and CDR2 SVGIG (reference sequence). The CDR3 is 12 residues long. The V and J ends lost 0 bases and 13 bases respectively, with 15 bases between them. CDR3 DNA: TGTGCCTGGAGTGTAGGACATAAAAGGTGCACCTTC. As protein: CAWSVGHKRCTF.

The rearrangement joins TRBV11-3 to TRBJ2-4; no reliable D call. Germline CDR1 and CDR2: SGHNT and YENEEA. This CDR3 region has 11 residues. The ends were cut back, 6 bases at V and 5 bases at J, with 5 bases in the middle. CDR3 DNA: TGTGCCAGCAGTCTCGAAAACATTCAGTACTTC. Its translation is CASSLENIQYF.

The chain has TRBV6-6 and TRBJ1-5; D remains ambiguous. The CDR3 runs 14 residues. V lost 2 bases to trimming and J lost 3 bases, with 8 bases between them. CDR1 and CDR2 (germline): MNHNY, SVGAGI (reference sequence). The CDR3, as DNA: TGTGCCAGCAGTTACCTACCGTCCAATCAGCCCCAGCATTTT. Its translation is CASSYLPSNQPQHF.